These T cell receptor beta chains were read from a single sample in a study of shared clonotypes between healthy human individuals. Data came from immunoSEQ multiplex PCR; TCRdb stores just in-frame clones and leaves some out. The table includes about 690,000 clones, 80% to 95% detected once. Sequenced sample: memory CD8+ T cells from PBMCs. These receptors were taken from a young man in good health. Some clones in this sample may be carry-over from other donors' samples. CDR3s include the opening cysteine and the closing phenylalanine or tryptophan. The D gene is left open where the match is weak. Only some rows state a clone size, as once, few, many or a class for expanded clones.

J | size | D | V | CDR3 | DNA
TRBJ2-1 | - | - | TRBV6-5 | CASSYRAGPNEQFF | TGTGCCAGCAGTTACCGCGCAGGGCCCAATGAGCAGTTCTTC
TRBJ2-3 | medium-sized | - | TRBV11-1 | CASSLGIWYVTDTQYF | TGTGCCAGCAGCTTAGGTATATGGTACGTCACAGATACGCAGTATTTT
TRBJ1-2 | - | - | TRBV9 | CASSDDPEGISNYGYTF | TGTGCCAGCAGCGATGACCCCGAGGGAATATCGAACTATGGCTACACCTTC
TRBJ2-7 | - | - | TRBV6-5 | CASSYSSRTNPYEQYF | TGTGCCAGCAGTTACTCGAGTCGGACAAACCCCTACGAGCAGTACTTC
TRBJ1-5 | - | - | TRBV21-1 | CASSKFLDRGPYQPQHF | TGTGCCAGCAGCAAATTCCTGGACAGGGGGCCATATCAGCCCCAGCATTTT
TRBJ2-3 | - | TRBD2 | TRBV9 | CASSVGPRTGTSGNPDTQYF | TGTGCCAGCAGCGTAGGGCCCCGGACCGGGACTAGCGGGAACCCAGATACGCAGTATTTT
TRBJ2-3 | few | - | TRBV19 | CASSVGLSGTDTQYF | TGTGCCAGTAGTGTGGGTCTAAGTGGGACAGATACGCAGTATTTT
TRBJ2-7 | - | - | TRBV13 | CASSLAGLNYEQYF | TGTGCCAGCAGCTTGGCGGGTCTCAACTACGAGCAGTACTTC
TRBJ1-5 | once | TRBD1 | TRBV4-1 | CARREQGTHQPQHF | TGCGCAAGAAGAGAACAGGGGACCCATCAGCCCCAGCATTTT
TRBJ2-7 | - | - | TRBV28 | CASGLIADLPYEQYF | TGTGCCAGCGGACTGATAGCGGACCTACCCTACGAGCAGTACTTC
TRBJ2-1 | - | TRBD2 | TRBV18 | CASSLTSGYNEQFF | TGTGCCAGCTCTCTTACTAGCGGTTACAATGAGCAGTTCTTC
TRBJ2-3 | once | TRBD2 | TRBV7-9 | CASSHTGTSGSAGHTQYF | TGTGCCAGCAGCCACACCGGGACTAGCGGCTCCGCTGGTCATACGCAGTATTTT
TRBJ1-2 | - | - | TRBV28 | CASSPLRLGGRYGYTF | TGTGCCAGCAGCCCCCTCAGGTTGGGAGGGCGGTATGGCTACACCTTC
TRBJ2-1 | - | - | TRBV2 | CASSEEGSMDEQFF | TGTGCCAGCAGTGAAGAAGGTAGCATGGATGAGCAGTTCTTC
TRBJ2-7 | - | - | TRBV7-9 | CASSGRFYEQYF | TGTGCCAGCAGCGGACGGTTCTACGAGCAGTACTTC
TRBJ2-3 | - | - | TRBV4-3 | CASSSRVEGTDTQYF | TGCGCCAGCAGCTCTCGGGTGGAGGGGACAGATACGCAGTATTTT
TRBJ2-2 | - | - | TRBV7-6 | CASSLGRTVINTGELFF | TGTGCCAGCAGCTTAGGAAGGACAGTTATCAACACCGGGGAGCTGTTTTTT
TRBJ1-2 | - | TRBD1 | TRBV27 | CASRPTGQGDYGYTF | TGTGCCAGCAGACCGACAGGGCAAGGAGACTATGGCTACACCTTC
TRBJ1-4 | - | - | TRBV6-5 | CASGDSTNEKLFF | TGTGCCAGCGGTGACTCAACTAATGAAAAACTGTTTTTT
TRBJ1-2 | - | - | TRBV6-1 | CASSGGDTF | TGTGCCAGCAGTGGAGGGGACACCTTC
TRBJ2-7 | few | - | TRBV5-8 | CASSTGIRNYEQYF | TGTGCCAGCAGCACCGGAATTCGAAACTACGAGCAGTACTTC
TRBJ2-3 | - | - | TRBV5-5 | CASSMDRSRETDTQYF | TGTGCCAGCAGTATGGACAGATCGAGGGAGACAGATACGCAGTATTTT
TRBJ2-1 | - | - | TRBV7-9 | CASSYVVGSNNEQFF | TGTGCCAGCAGCTATGTAGTGGGGAGTAACAATGAGCAGTTCTTC
TRBJ2-5 | - | TRBD2 | TRBV28 | CASSLYTSGSLETQYF | TGTGCCAGCAGTTTATATACTAGCGGGAGTCTTGAGACCCAGTACTTC
TRBJ2-7 | - | - | TRBV19 | CASSMEPGLPCWQYF | TGTGCCAGTAGTATGGAGCCGGGGCTCCCTTGCTGGCAGTACTTC
TRBJ1-1 | - | - | TRBV5-8 | CANSKRALNTEAFF | TGTGCCAACAGCAAGCGGGCGCTGAACACTGAAGCTTTCTTT
TRBJ1-4 | - | TRBD1 | TRBV6-1 | CASSAYRGIGETNEKLFF | TGTGCCAGCAGTGCGTACAGGGGAATAGGAGAAACTAATGAAAAACTGTTTTTT
TRBJ2-7 | - | - | TRBV15 | CATSTGRNYEQYF | TGTGCCACCAGTACAGGCAGGAACTACGAGCAGTACTTC
TRBJ2-5 | - | TRBD2 | TRBV9 | CASSPGRVQETQYF | TGTGCCAGCAGCCCAGGGAGGGTTCAAGAGACCCAGTACTTC
TRBJ2-5 | - | - | TRBV5-6 | CASSFTVQETQYF | TGTGCCAGCAGCTTCACGGTCCAAGAGACCCAGTACTTC
TRBJ1-1 | - | - | TRBV5-6 | CASSLDTEPYTEAFF | TGTGCCAGCAGCTTGGATACGGAACCTTACACTGAAGCTTTCTTT
TRBJ2-1 | - | - | TRBV6-5 | CAIRTNYNEQFF | TGTGCCATCAGGACTAACTACAATGAGCAGTTCTTC
TRBJ2-1 | - | - | TRBV5-1 | CASSFFSGGEVNEQFF | TGCGCCAGCAGCTTCTTTAGCGGTGGGGAGGTGAATGAGCAGTTCTTC
TRBJ2-5 | - | TRBD2 | TRBV28 | CASGSPGLAGEELETQYF | TGTGCCAGCGGCTCCCCGGGACTAGCGGGAGAGGAGTTAGAGACCCAGTACTTC
TRBJ2-1 | - | TRBD2 | TRBV7-8 | CASSLASSGRALNEQFF | TGTGCCAGCAGCTTAGCCTCTAGCGGGAGGGCCTTAAATGAGCAGTTCTTC
TRBJ1-2 | - | - | TRBV5-1 | CASSMGGVNYGYTF | TGCGCCAGCTCCATGGGGGGGGTAAACTATGGCTACACCTTC
TRBJ2-1 | - | - | TRBV15 | CATSRDIAERYNEQFF | TGTGCCACCAGCAGAGATATAGCGGAGCGATACAATGAGCAGTTCTTC
TRBJ2-5 | - | - | TRBV6-5 | CASSYSGLTTKETQYF | TGTGCCAGCAGTTACTCTGGGCTAACCACAAAGGAGACCCAGTACTTC
TRBJ1-2 | once | TRBD1 | TRBV10-3 | CAISEEDRGMGGYTF | TGTGCCATCAGTGAAGAGGACAGGGGTATGGGTGGCTACACCTTC